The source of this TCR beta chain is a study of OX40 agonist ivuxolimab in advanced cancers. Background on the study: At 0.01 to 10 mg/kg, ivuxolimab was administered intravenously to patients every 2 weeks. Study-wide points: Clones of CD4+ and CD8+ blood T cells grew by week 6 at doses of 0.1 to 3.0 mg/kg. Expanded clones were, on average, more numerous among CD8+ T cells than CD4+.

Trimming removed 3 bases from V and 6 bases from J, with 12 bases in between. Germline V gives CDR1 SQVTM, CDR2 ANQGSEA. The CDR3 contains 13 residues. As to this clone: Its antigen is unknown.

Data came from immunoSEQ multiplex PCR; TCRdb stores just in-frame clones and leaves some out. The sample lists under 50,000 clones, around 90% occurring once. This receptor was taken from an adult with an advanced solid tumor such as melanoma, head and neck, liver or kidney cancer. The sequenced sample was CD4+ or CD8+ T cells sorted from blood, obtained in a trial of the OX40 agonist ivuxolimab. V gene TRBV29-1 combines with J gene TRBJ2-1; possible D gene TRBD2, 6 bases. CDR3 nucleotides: TGCAGCGTTGATGTGCGGGAACGCAATGAGCAGTTCTTC. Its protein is CSVDVRERNEQFF.